The 10 T cell receptor beta chains reported below all come from one sample, sequenced in a study of cytomegalovirus exposure and HLA in healthy donors. Clones were read by immunoSEQ multiplex PCR, and TCRdb kept only the in-frame ones, dropping some. The top ten hold roughly 0.4% of the sample, which has some 250,000 clones, around 91% seen once. What was sequenced was PBMCs. The receptor set was obtained from a woman younger than 35 in good health and CMV-seronegative.

The count of this clone is one. The V gene is TRBV7-9, the J gene TRBJ2-1; 9 positions match TRBD1. Trimming at V came to 5 bases and at J to 5 bases, leaving 13 bases not matched to a gene. This CDR3 spans 17 amino acids. The V gene's germline CDR1 is SEHNR and CDR2 FQNEAQ (reference sequence). CDR3 amino acids: CASSLDPGTGKNNEQFF. CDR3 DNA: TGTGCCAGCAGCCTAGACCCCGGGACAGGGAAGAACAATGAGCAGTTCTTC. The full variable domain, rest sourced from reference TRBV7-9 and TRBJ2-1, is DTGVSQNPRHKITKRGQNVTFRCDPISEHNRLYWYRQTLGQGPEFLTYFQNEAQLEKSRLLSDRFSAERPKGSFSTLEIQRTEQGDSAMYLCASSLDPGTGKNNEQFFGPGTRLTVL.

The chain couples TRBV28 to TRBJ2-1, with TRBD1 matching over 7 bases. The CDR3 is 16 amino acids. Germline V gene lookup returns CDR1 MDHEN and CDR2 SYDVKM. V was clipped by 1 base and J by 4 bases; unmatched bases: 7. The CDR3 spells CASSLFRDRQYNEQFF. CDR3 DNA: TGTGCCAGCAGTTTATTCCGGGACAGACAATACAATGAGCAGTTCTTC.

The J gene is TRBJ1-1, the V gene TRBV28; D gene unclear. The ends were cut back, 6 bases at V and 7 bases at J, with 15 bases in the middle. The CDR3 contains 13 residues. Germline V lookup: CDR1 MDHEN, CDR2 SYDVKM. CDR3 protein: CASSPEGHVEAFF. The DNA of the CDR3 is TGTGCCAGCAGCCCCGAGGGCCACGTTGAAGCTTTCTTT. The whole variable domain, filled in from reference TRBV28 and TRBJ1-1, reads DVKVTQSSRYLVKRTGEKVFLECVQDMDHENMFWYRQDPGLGLRLIYFSYDVKMKEKGDIPEGYSVSREKKERFSLILESASTNQTSMYLCASSPEGHVEAFFGQGTRLTVV.

For this clone: The same CDR3 is also encoded by other DNA sequences in this sample. V gene TRBV5-1 combines with J gene TRBJ2-5; D is uncertain. The CDR3 has 12 residues. Germline CDR1 SGHRS, CDR2 YFSETQ. The V gene lost 4 bases and the J gene lost 2 bases, with 6 bases spanning the gap. CDR3 sequence (DNA): TGCGCCAGCAGCCCAGGACAAGAGACCCAGTACTTC. It specifies CASSPGQETQYF.

The V and J genes are TRBV19 and TRBJ2-7; tentatively, D is TRBD2 (7 bases). In germline, CDR1 is LNHDA, CDR2 SQIVND (reference sequence). Trimming took off 4 bases at V and 2 bases at J, with 15 bases between the two ends. The CDR3 covers 15 residues. This CDR3 reads CASSNRRGRTYEQYF. The DNA for the CDR3 is TGTGCCAGTAGTAATCGGCGGGGGCGTACCTACGAGCAGTACTTC.

The chain is built from TRBV6-5 and TRBJ1-4, with 10 bases aligning to TRBD1. Germline V CDR1 and CDR2: MNHEY, SVGAGI. The CDR3 is 14 amino acids. The V segment lost 2 bases and the J segment 8 bases; nucleotides outside the gene matches: 2. DNA of the CDR3: TGTGCCAGCAGTTACGGGACAGGGGACGAAAAACTGTTTTTT. It is translated as CASSYGTGDEKLFF.

The gene calls are TRBV19 and TRBJ2-5; D ambiguous. CDR3 length: 14 residues. CDR1 and CDR2 from the germline V gene are LNHDA and SQIVND (reference sequence). The V gene lost 3 bases and the J gene lost 2 bases, with 10 bases spanning the gap. The CDR3 loop is CASSMRSIQETQYF. CDR3 DNA: TGTGCCAGTAGTATGCGTTCGATACAAGAGACCCAGTACTTC.

This sequence joins TRBV7-9 and TRBJ2-3, with 8 bases lining up with TRBD2. CDR1 SEHNR and CDR2 FQNEAQ come from the germline V gene (reference sequence). After removal of 2 bases from V and 3 bases from J, the junction contained 7 bases not matched to a gene. The CDR3 contains 16 residues. CDR3 in DNA: TGTGCCAGCAGCTTACTTGCGGGGGGTTTAACAGATACGCAGTATTTT. Translated: CASSLLAGGLTDTQYF.

J is TRBJ1-1 and V is TRBV5-4; D remains unclear. Germline V CDR1 and CDR2: SGHNT, YYREEE (reference sequence). The CDR3 loop spans 13 amino acids. Trimming shortened V by 2 bases and J by 7 bases, and 12 bases separated the two germline ends. The chain's CDR3 is CASSFKGGIEAFF. In DNA, the CDR3 is TGTGCCAGCAGCTTCAAGGGAGGGATTGAAGCTTTCTTT.

This clone occurred once. The CDR3 region is CASSRSMPTGSVTDTQYF. The CDR3 DNA reads TGTGCCAGCTCACGAAGCATGCCGACAGGGTCTGTCACAGATACGCAGTATTTT. The rearrangement joins TRBV18 to TRBJ2-3; 7 nucleotides align to TRBD1. From germline, CDR1 is KGHSH and CDR2 LQKENI. After removal of 4 bases from V and 2 bases from J, the junction contained 15 bases not matched to a gene. This CDR3 spans 18 amino acids.